These 28 T cell receptor beta chains were sequenced from one sample in a study of shared clonotypes between healthy human individuals. Profiled with immunoSEQ multiplex PCR; TCRdb holds only in-frame clones, not every one. The data hold about 1.5 million clones, with approximately 98% observed a single time. The sample consisted of naive CD4+ T cells sorted from blood. As for subset: CD45RA+ positively selected. Receptors originate from a man aged 30 to 39 in good health.

This clone was detected only once. The V call is TRBV6-5, the J call TRBJ1-1; TRBD1 agrees at 12 bases. CDR1 and CDR2 (germline): MNHEY, SVGAGI. The CDR3 runs 14 residues. J was trimmed by 9 bases and V by 4 bases; bases with no gene match: 6. The CDR3 sequence is CASSSGQGASQAFF. The DNA for the CDR3 is TGTGCCAGCAGTTCGGGACAGGGGGCCTCCCAAGCTTTCTTT.

This chain links TRBV15 with TRBJ2-7, with 15 bases aligning to TRBD2. CDR3 size: 22 residues. The V gene's germline CDR1 is LNHNV and CDR2 YYDKDF (reference sequence). The V segment lost 1 base and the J segment 5 bases; nucleotides outside the gene matches: 21. As DNA, the CDR3 is TGTGCCACCAGCAGAGTAGGAGGGACAGGGGCCGGGACTAGCGGGAGGCTCCACGAGCAGTACTTC. Its translation: CATSRVGGTGAGTSGRLHEQYF.

J is TRBJ2-7 and V is TRBV7-8; TRBD2 aligns across 7 bases. The CDR3 covers 14 residues. The V and J ends lost 4 bases and 2 bases, in that order; junction bases with no gene match: 5. The germline V gene encodes CDR1 SGHVS and CDR2 FQNEAQ. This chain's CDR3 is CASSSSGLTYEQYF. CDR3 nucleotides: TGTGCCAGCAGCTCTAGCGGACTTACCTACGAGCAGTACTTC.

The rearrangement uses TRBV5-1 and TRBJ2-3, with 10 bases lining up with TRBD1. The CDR3 loop spans 15 amino acids. V shed 4 bases, J shed 6 bases, and the junction held 8 bases outside the gene matches. CDR1 is SGHRS and CDR2 is YFSETQ in the germline V gene. The CDR3 coding sequence is TGCGCCAGCAGCGATCCCGGGACAGGGGTTGATACGCAGTATTTT. This gives the protein CASSDPGTGVDTQYF.

The chain couples TRBV5-8 to TRBJ1-1; weak D call: TRBD1 (5 bases). The CDR3 length is 13 residues. Trimming removed 4 bases from V and 8 bases from J, with 15 bases in between. Germline V gene lookup returns CDR1 SGHTS and CDR2 YDEGEE. The CDR3 here is CASSLQRTLEAFF. In nucleotides, the CDR3 is TGTGCCAGCAGCCTGCAAAGGACACTCGAAGCTTTCTTT.

The V gene is TRBV28, the J gene TRBJ2-3; no clear D. This CDR3 contains 14 residues. From germline, CDR1 is MDHEN and CDR2 SYDVKM. Trimming took off 4 bases at V and 0 bases at J, with 8 bases between the two ends. DNA of the CDR3: TGTGCCAGCAGTTCCGCGGCTAGCACAGATACGCAGTATTTT. Translated, it gives CASSSAASTDTQYF.

The chain recombines TRBV4-3 with TRBJ2-5, with D perhaps matching TRBD1 (6 bases). Germline values: CDR1 LGHNA, CDR2 YSLEER. The CDR3 totals 19 residues. Deletions cut 0 bases from V and 3 bases from J, with 23 bases between. CDR3 sequence (DNA): TGCGCCAGCAGCCAAGAACAGTACACAGGCCAAGGGGGAGAAGAGACCCAGTACTTC. Residues: CASSQEQYTGQGGEETQYF.

The chain combines TRBV5-6 with TRBJ2-7; 7 bases line up with TRBD2. Germline CDR1 reads SGHDT; CDR2 reads YYEEEE. The CDR3 has 15 residues. V lost 1 base and J lost 2; bases outside the gene matches: 6. The CDR3 loop reads CASSLWLAVTYEQYF. The CDR3 DNA reads as TGTGCCAGCAGCTTGTGGCTAGCGGTAACCTACGAGCAGTACTTC.

The chain couples TRBV4-3 to TRBJ2-2; weak D call: TRBD1 (5 bases). Germline V gene sequence: CDR1 LGHNA, CDR2 YSLEER. The CDR3 sequence is 15 residues long. The germline V and J ends were trimmed by 3 bases and 1 base, with 9 bases remaining between them. CDR3 in DNA: TGCGCCAGCAGCCAGGGGCTAGAGAACACCGGGGAGCTGTTTTTT. This sequence encodes CASSQGLENTGELFF.

This clone was counted once. The chain recombines TRBV29-1 with TRBJ2-2; TRBD2 aligns across 10 bases. The CDR3 covers 14 residues. V dropped 7 bases and J dropped 6; count of bases not matched to a gene: 8. Per germline, CDR1 SQVTM and CDR2 ANQGSEA. DNA for the CDR3: TGCAGCGCTAGCGGGACTAGCGCTTCCGGGGAGCTGTTTTTT. Its translation: CSASGTSASGELFF.

The CDR3 nucleotides read TGTGCCAGCACTCGGGACACCGACCCTTACAAGAACACTGAAGCTTTCTTT. Amino acids: CASTRDTDPYKNTEAFF. The V and J genes are TRBV25-1 and TRBJ1-1; D possibly corresponds to TRBD1 (6 bases). The CDR3 has 17 residues. Looked up from germline, CDR1 is MGHDK and CDR2 is SYGVNS. The V end was cut by 7 bases, the J end by 1 base, with 22 bases between. Drawing the rest from reference TRBV25-1 and TRBJ1-1, the complete variable domain is EADIYQTPRYLVIGTGKKITLECSQTMGHDKMYWYQQDPGMELHLIHYSYGVNSTEKGDLSSESTVSRIRTEHFPLTLESARPSHTSQYLCASTRDTDPYKNTEAFFGQGTRLTVV.

Turning to this clone: Additional DNA sequences in this sample encode the identical CDR3. The V gene is TRBV5-1, the J gene TRBJ2-5; 7 nucleotides align to TRBD1. Looked up from germline, CDR1 is SGHRS and CDR2 is YFSETQ. This CDR3 comprises 14 residues. J gave up 5 bases and V 3 bases, and 7 bases lay outside the gene matches. CDR3 DNA: TGCGCCAGCAGCTCTATGACAGGGCAGGAGACCCAGTACTTC. Its protein is CASSSMTGQETQYF.

The V and J genes are TRBV11-2 and TRBJ1-4; 7 bases match TRBD1. V was clipped by 6 bases and J by 4 bases; unmatched bases: 11. This CDR3 is 16 amino acids long. Germline lookup yields CDR1 SGHAT and CDR2 FQNNGV. In DNA, the CDR3 is TGTGCCAGCAGATACCAGAGGGGGCCGATTAATGAAAAACTGTTTTTT. Its protein product is CASRYQRGPINEKLFF.

CDR3 loop: CASSYGQGVGNEQFF. CDR3 coding DNA: TGTGCCAGCAGTTACGGGCAAGGGGTGGGGAATGAGCAGTTCTTC. This sequence joins TRBV6-6 and TRBJ2-1, with D maybe TRBD1 (5 bases). CDR3 length: 15 residues. The V gene's germline CDR1 is MNHNY and CDR2 SVGAGI (reference sequence). With 2 bases removed from V and 7 bases from J, the gap between germline ends came to 15 bases.

The J gene is TRBJ1-2, the V gene TRBV6-6; a possible D gene is TRBD1 (6 bases). Germline CDR1 and CDR2: MNHNY and SVGAGI (reference sequence). This CDR3 comprises 15 residues. V lost 6 bases and J lost 2, with 16 bases in between. CDR3 bases: TGTGCCAGCAGCACGATCGACAGGACAAACTATGGCTACACCTTC. Residues: CASSTIDRTNYGYTF.

The genes are TRBV2 and TRBJ2-7, with a possible D match to TRBD1 (5 bases). Trimming shortened V by 7 bases and J by 0 bases, and 10 bases separated the two germline ends. This CDR3 is 13 amino acids long. Per germline, CDR1 SNHLY and CDR2 FYNNEI. The CDR3 bases are TGTGCCAGCACTAGACAGCTCTCCTACGAGCAGTACTTC. Its protein is CASTRQLSYEQYF.

J is TRBJ2-1 and V is TRBV18, with a tentative D call TRBD2 (5 bases). The germline CDR1 and CDR2 sequences are KGHSH and LQKENI. This CDR3 spans 12 amino acids. V gave up 3 bases and J gave up 15 bases, with 15 bases separating them. The CDR3 sequence is CASSPRSGRGFF. Here the CDR3 DNA reads TGTGCCAGCTCACCCCGGTCTGGTCGGGGGTTCTTC.

The J gene is TRBJ2-7, the V gene TRBV11-2; 7 nucleotides align to TRBD1. J was trimmed by 1 base and V by 2 bases; bases with no gene match: 14. The CDR3 is made up of 18 amino acids. Germline V CDR1 and CDR2: SGHAT, FQNNGV. The CDR3 DNA reads as TGTGCCAGCAGCTTAATCTCAGGAGCCGGACAGGTATCCTACGAGCAGTACTTC. Its protein product is CASSLISGAGQVSYEQYF.

This chain joins TRBV7-6 and TRBJ2-7; D tentatively reads TRBD1 or TRBD2 (5 bases each). The CDR3 totals 14 residues. V was shortened by 2 bases and J by 2 bases, with 10 bases between the two germline ends. The germline gives CDR1 SGHVS, CDR2 FNYEAQ. The CDR3 region is CASSLSQGAYEQYF. The DNA for the CDR3 is TGTGCCAGCAGCTTATCGCAGGGAGCCTACGAGCAGTACTTC.

The chain has TRBV5-1 and TRBJ2-1, with 11 positions matching TRBD1. Germline V CDR1 and CDR2: SGHRS, YFSETQ. V lost 1 base to trimming and J lost 6 bases; unmatched junction nucleotides: 12. The CDR3 loop spans 18 amino acids. CDR3 amino acids: CASSLNHPPGTGGNEQFF. CDR3 bases: TGCGCCAGCAGCTTGAACCATCCTCCCGGGACAGGGGGCAATGAGCAGTTCTTC.

The V gene is TRBV29-1, the J gene TRBJ1-1; D remains unclear. Trimming cost V 4 bases and J 4 bases, with 22 bases left between them. The CDR3 is 16 residues long. Germline values: CDR1 SQVTM, CDR2 ANQGSEA. The CDR3 region is CSVARQAGGLGTEAFF. CDR3 nucleotides: TGCAGCGTTGCGCGGCAGGCGGGAGGGTTGGGCACTGAAGCTTTCTTT.

V is TRBV27 and J is TRBJ1-1; the D gene is possibly TRBD1 (6 bases). This CDR3 comprises 14 residues. The germline V and J ends were trimmed by 5 bases and 4 bases, with 14 bases remaining between them. Germline V lookup: CDR1 MNHEY, CDR2 SMNVEV (reference sequence). The CDR3 region is CASSPRGGGTEAFF. DNA of the CDR3: TGTGCCAGCAGTCCCAGGGGTGGTGGCACTGAAGCTTTCTTT.

The genes are TRBV4-3 and TRBJ2-6; TRBD1 matches at 10 bases. Per germline, CDR1 LGHNA and CDR2 YSLEER. The CDR3 has 18 residues. V was clipped by 0 bases and J by 3 bases; unmatched bases: 5. The chain's CDR3 is CASSQDPTGGGGANVLTF. In DNA form, the CDR3 reads TGCGCCAGCAGCCAAGATCCGACAGGGGGCGGTGGGGCCAACGTCCTGACTTTC.

The rearrangement links TRBV28 to TRBJ1-1, with 12 nucleotides matching TRBD1. Germline V CDR1 and CDR2: MDHEN, SYDVKM. The V gene end was trimmed by 6 bases and the J gene end by 10 bases; junction bases not matched to a gene: 6. This CDR3 spans 13 amino acids. The CDR3: CASRGGTGGIAFF. The CDR3 coding sequence is TGTGCCAGCAGGGGCGGGACAGGGGGCATAGCTTTCTTT.

This chain connects TRBV2 to TRBJ2-5; 11 positions agree with TRBD2. The CDR3 extends over 15 amino acids. Looked up from germline, CDR1 is SNHLY and CDR2 is FYNNEI. Unmatched junction bases numbered 6, after V lost 4 bases and J lost 5 bases. DNA of the CDR3: TGTGCCAGCAGTGGTTTTAGCGGGAGGGATGAGACCCAGTACTTC. This encodes CASSGFSGRDETQYF.

The chain combines TRBV4-2 with TRBJ2-4; 9 bases line up with TRBD1. From germline, CDR1 is LGHNA and CDR2 YNFKEQ. Trimming cost V 10 bases and J 2 bases; bases outside gene matches: 6. The CDR3 has 14 residues. CDR3 DNA: TGTGCCAAGCACGGGACAGGGACCAAAAACATTCAGTACTTC. It specifies CAKHGTGTKNIQYF.

The V gene is TRBV5-1, the J gene TRBJ2-1; no reliable D call. Germline loops: CDR1 SGHRS, CDR2 YFSETQ. The CDR3 has 15 amino acids. V was pared by 1 base and J by 10 bases, with 18 bases between. The CDR3 here is CASSLKKLQDEEQFF. The CDR3 DNA reads as TGCGCCAGCAGCTTGAAAAAGCTTCAGGATGAAGAGCAGTTCTTC.

The chain couples TRBV6-1 to TRBJ2-1; 7 bases match TRBD2. The CDR3 has 15 residues. V was clipped by 6 bases and J by 1 base; unmatched bases: 6. Germline CDR1 is MNHNS and CDR2 is SASEGT. CDR3 sequence (DNA): TGTGCCAGCAGGAAAGCGGGAACATCCTACAATGAGCAGTTCTTC. Translating it yields CASRKAGTSYNEQFF.